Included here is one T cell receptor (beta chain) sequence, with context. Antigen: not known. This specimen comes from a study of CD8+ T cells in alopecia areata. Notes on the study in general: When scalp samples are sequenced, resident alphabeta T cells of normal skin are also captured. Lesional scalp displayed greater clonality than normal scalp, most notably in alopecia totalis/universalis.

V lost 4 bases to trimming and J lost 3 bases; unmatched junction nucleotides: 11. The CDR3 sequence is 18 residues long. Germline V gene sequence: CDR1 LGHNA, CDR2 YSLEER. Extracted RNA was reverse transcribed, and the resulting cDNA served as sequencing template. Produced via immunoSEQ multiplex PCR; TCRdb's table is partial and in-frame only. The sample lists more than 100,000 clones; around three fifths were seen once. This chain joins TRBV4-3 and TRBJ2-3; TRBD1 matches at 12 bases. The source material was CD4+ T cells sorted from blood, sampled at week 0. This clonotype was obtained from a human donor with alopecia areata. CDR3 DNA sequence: TGCGCCAGCAGCCGCTCTCCGCCGGGACAGGGGGCGACAGATACGCAGTATTTT. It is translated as CASSRSPPGQGATDTQYF.